The following is a TCR beta chain sequence with its context. Its binding antigen is unknown. Base qualities are not recorded, but no much larger clone differs from it by a single base. Whole blood was collected in K2EDTA tubes by collaborating institutions according to the institutions' own protocols. For TCRbeta analysis, collaborators shipped samples as frozen whole blood, isolated PBMCs, or DNA extracted from either of those sample types. V is reduced by 1 base and J by 0 bases, leaving a spacing of 7 bases between them. CDR1 and CDR2, looked up from the germline V gene, are SGHRS and YFSETQ. From its cysteine to its phenylalanine, the CDR3 spans 14 amino acids. Of all the DNA, just the CDR3 is kept, 42 bases in frame from base 1. TCRbeta CDR3 regions were amplified from genomic DNA by means of the immunoSEQ Assay, a bias-controlled multiplex PCR. In the original analysis: Nucleated cell counts per sample were estimated from amplification of reference gene primers within the assay. To quantify the absolute abundance of each unique TCRbeta CDR3 rearrangement, sequence reads were collapsed and filtered. For each sample, productive Simpson clonality was calculated by taking the square root of Simpson's diversity index across productive rearrangements. What TCRdb holds here is the immuneACCESS table cut down to in-frame rearrangements. Part of the clones is not present; checked against another copy, under half of the missing clones reflect an unresolved V gene, and the others are unexplained. Clone size and the V and J calls come from that table; the DNA yielded D and trimming. Present in this sample are about 100,000 clones, around 87% of which were seen just once. Roughly 32% of the sample rests with the top ten.

The data are from a study of blood T cell repertoires in COVID-19 (dated by TCRdb to 2019 to 2021). In terms of the full investigation: Samples covering the acute and convalescent phases of COVID-19 were provided by collaborators in the United States, Italy and Spain. Subjects who had been exposed to COVID-19, were actively infected with it, or had recovered from it provided the deeply sampled blood TCRbeta repertoires that made up the dataset. The repertoires were released in a freely available public database intended as a resource for research on the immune response to SARS-CoV-2. Where available, HLA class I and class II types were obtained from metadata supplied by the sample provider rather than from assay-based typing. The samples were drawn from the first 160 participants of the ongoing ImmuneRACE study and from 1,254 subjects provided by 6 global collaborators. The material from the prospective study consisted of cDNA or gDNA derived from T cells, B-cell-depleted T cells, or PBMCs. Nearly every sample came with metadata listing a de-identified subject ID, COVID-19 status, age in years and sex.

On the study overall, not on this receptor specifically: How much clinical and demographic metadata was included differed by source and by participant, and the metadata was provided uncurated.

The origin of this receptor is a woman over 75 with acute or convalescent COVID-19. The chain is assembled from TRBV5-1 and TRBJ1-1; the D gene cannot be named for sure. Sequenced sample: peripheral blood. The CDR3 protein: CASSLYRLNTEAFF. The DNA is TGCGCCAGCAGCTTGTACAGATTGAACACTGAAGCTTTCTTT.